Listed below are T cell receptor beta chains from one sample, sequenced in a study of cytomegalovirus exposure and HLA in healthy donors. Profiled with immunoSEQ multiplex PCR; TCRdb holds only in-frame clones, not every one. The table lists more than 95,000 clones, approximately 78% of them singletons. Input material: PBMCs. The receptors originated from a woman between 40 and 50 years old in good health and CMV-seronegative. Both conserved end residues are trimmed from each CDR3.

J gene	V gene	CDR3 protein
TRBJ1-1	TRBV19	ASNPDREDTEAF
TRBJ2-2	TRBV6-6	ASRLQGDTGELF
TRBJ2-7	TRBV18	ASSPRTSGAYEQY
TRBJ1-4	TRBV4-3	ASSQVYIAQGGKLF
TRBJ2-1	TRBV9	ASSDTKAGAAHRSEQF
TRBJ1-1	TRBV7-2	ASSRGRTNTEAF
TRBJ1-2	TRBV29-1	SVEGGSRGDYGYT
-	TRBV19	ASSPGQTYEQY
TRBJ2-7	TRBV7-9	SSSPHSDEQY
TRBJ2-7	TRBV6-5	ASSYSVGQSSYEQY
-	TRBV7-3	ASSRGTSGSYEQY
TRBJ2-1	TRBV19	ASSLTPAGEGINEQF
TRBJ2-3	TRBV6-5	ASSSTQADTQY
TRBJ2-1	TRBV19	ASSPSGRAYNEQF
TRBJ1-1	TRBV7-9	ASSELQLWNTEAF
TRBJ2-7	TRBV4-1	ASSQSPAGGYYEQY
TRBJ1-3	TRBV27	ASSLQGASGNTIY
TRBJ2-3	TRBV18	ASSPPTDTQY
TRBJ1-6	TRBV6-1	ASTVQPYSPLH
TRBJ2-1	TRBV28	ASRGTGGGNEQF
TRBJ2-3	TRBV4-3	ASSQAGSGSPDTQY